This TCR beta chain derives from a study of beta chain features in type 1 diabetes. Study outcomes and limitations: Naive, central memory and Treg TCRB repertoires appeared more alike in patients than in healthy donors. Among patients with Type 1 diabetes, TCRB CDR3s were moderately but significantly shorter in every one of the four CD4+ subsets.

This clone was counted a few times. Its target is not known. CDR1 is KGHSH and CDR2 is LQKENI in the germline V gene. The V segment lost 6 bases and the J segment 0 bases; nucleotides outside the gene matches: 10. The CDR3 has 17 residues. All of the isolated RNA was reverse transcribed, so expressed TCRB transcripts were sequenced. About 3.57 million reads per sample were averaged for naive, central memory and regulatory samples. Repertoires were generated with immunoSEQ multiplex PCR, while TCRdb's copy carries only in-frame clones and drops some. Among approximately 170,000 clones listed, just over 9% were seen once.

This chain links TRBV18 with TRBJ2-1; 8 bases align to TRBD2. The sample comprised central memory CD4+ T cells from blood. The sequence derives from a woman in her late teens or twenties in good health. The CDR3 region is CASSPFTSGSSYNEQFF. CDR3 bases: TGTGCCAGCTCCCCCTTCACTAGCGGTAGCTCCTACAATGAGCAGTTCTTC.